This T cell receptor (beta chain) was documented in a study of blood T cell repertoires in COVID-19. Germline lookup yields CDR1 SGHTA and CDR2 FQGNSA. The CDR3 has 15 residues. V dropped 5 bases and J dropped 6; count of bases not matched to a gene: 11. Here immunoSEQ multiplex PCR was the method, and the copy in TCRdb shows in-frame clones only, minus some. Among around 180,000 clones, 70% to 90% were seen once, and the ten largest hold under 25%. This sequence originates from a man in his 70s with active or convalescent COVID-19. The chain employs TRBV7-2 and TRBJ2-3; the match to TRBD2 covers 7 bases. The sequenced sample consisted of peripheral blood. The CDR3 sequence: CASSPDWAGDDTQYF. CDR3 bases: TGTGCCAGCAGCCCCGACTGGGCGGGAGACGATACGCAGTATTTT.